The rows below give T cell receptor beta chains drawn from one sample of a study of blood T cell repertoires in COVID-19. TCRdb's table, derived via immunoSEQ multiplex PCR, lists solely in-frame clones and lacks some. The table records tens of thousands of clones, under 90% of them present only once. The sequencing sample was made of peripheral blood. All receptors derive from a woman aged 80 or over with acute or convalescent COVID-19. The CDR3 runs from the conserved cysteine through the conserved F or W. Each record gives: clone size, J gene, D gene, V gene, CDR3 protein, CDR3 DNA. A D gene is named only where the DNA matches it firmly. Where a row states a size, it is once, few, many or the class of an expanded clone; other rows omit it.

abundance: .
j_gene: TRBJ1-1
d_gene: .
v_gene: TRBV5-4
CDR3aa: CASSTTLGAYTEAFF
CDR3nt: TGTGCCAGCAGCACAACCCTGGGGGCGTACACTGAAGCTTTCTTT

abundance: few
j_gene: TRBJ2-7
d_gene: .
v_gene: TRBV6-5
CDR3aa: CASSYSRVAYEQYF
CDR3nt: TGTGCCAGCAGTTACTCGCGGGTTGCCTACGAGCAGTACTTC

abundance: once
j_gene: TRBJ2-5
d_gene: TRBD2
v_gene: TRBV9
CDR3aa: CASSEASGGTQYF
CDR3nt: TGTGCCAGCAGCGAAGCCTCGGGGGGGACCCAGTACTTC

abundance: .
j_gene: TRBJ1-1
d_gene: .
v_gene: TRBV18
CDR3aa: CASSPNRETEAFF
CDR3nt: TGTGCCAGCTCACCAAACAGGGAAACTGAAGCTTTCTTT

abundance: .
j_gene: TRBJ1-5
d_gene: TRBD1
v_gene: TRBV2
CDR3aa: CASTGEGGWQHF
CDR3nt: TGTGCCAGCACCGGAGAAGGGGGCTGGCAGCATTTT

abundance: .
j_gene: TRBJ2-5
d_gene: TRBD2
v_gene: TRBV4-1
CDR3aa: CASSQDFSGGAKTQYF
CDR3nt: TGCGCCAGCAGCCAAGATTTTAGCGGGGGGGCTAAGACCCAGTACTTC

abundance: .
j_gene: TRBJ2-5
d_gene: TRBD2
v_gene: TRBV18
CDR3aa: CASSHGGEETQYF
CDR3nt: TGTGCCAGCTCCCACGGGGGGGAAGAGACCCAGTACTTC

abundance: .
j_gene: TRBJ2-1
d_gene: TRBD2
v_gene: TRBV6-1
CDR3aa: CASSGDRLAGVGEQFF
CDR3nt: TGTGCCAGCAGTGGGGATCGACTAGCGGGGGTAGGGGAGCAGTTCTTC

abundance: .
j_gene: TRBJ1-1
d_gene: .
v_gene: TRBV5-8
CDR3aa: CASSLEPRTGTEAFF
CDR3nt: TGTGCCAGCAGCTTGGAACCGAGGACTGGCACTGAAGCTTTCTTT

abundance: .
j_gene: TRBJ2-1
d_gene: TRBD2
v_gene: TRBV25-1
CDR3aa: CASSEHGTSGLYNEQFF
CDR3nt: TGTGCCAGCAGTGAGCACGGGACTAGCGGACTATACAATGAGCAGTTCTTC

abundance: once
j_gene: TRBJ2-7
d_gene: .
v_gene: TRBV5-1
CDR3aa: CASSLPPGEQYF
CDR3nt: TGCGCCAGCAGCCTCCCCCCGGGCGAGCAGTACTTC

abundance: .
j_gene: TRBJ2-2
d_gene: .
v_gene: TRBV11-2
CDR3aa: CASSSGVGELFF
CDR3nt: TGTGCCAGCAGCTCGGGGGTCGGGGAGCTGTTTTTT

abundance: .
j_gene: TRBJ2-1
d_gene: TRBD1
v_gene: TRBV4-1
CDR3aa: CASSRITGQENEQFF
CDR3nt: TGCGCCAGCAGCCGAATTACGGGACAGGAAAATGAGCAGTTCTTC

abundance: once
j_gene: TRBJ2-5
d_gene: TRBD2
v_gene: TRBV18
CDR3aa: CASSPRTSGGETQYF
CDR3nt: TGTGCCAGCTCACCCCGGACTAGCGGGGGAGAGACCCAGTACTTC

abundance: .
j_gene: TRBJ2-7
d_gene: .
v_gene: TRBV11-1
CDR3aa: CASSWAGGTYEQYF
CDR3nt: TGTGCCAGCAGCTGGGCTGGGGGCACGTACGAGCAGTACTTC

abundance: few
j_gene: TRBJ1-5
d_gene: .
v_gene: TRBV24-1
CDR3aa: CATSDSAGPQHF
CDR3nt: TGTGCCACCAGTGACTCCGCGGGGCCCCAGCATTTT

abundance: .
j_gene: TRBJ2-1
d_gene: .
v_gene: TRBV15
CDR3aa: CATSRDPPLGEQFF
CDR3nt: TGTGCCACCAGCAGAGATCCCCCGCTAGGTGAGCAGTTCTTC

abundance: .
j_gene: TRBJ1-2
d_gene: TRBD1
v_gene: TRBV12-3/TRBV12-4
CDR3aa: CASTAGQGTYTF
CDR3nt: TGTGCCAGCACCGCGGGACAGGGGACCTACACCTTC

abundance: .
j_gene: TRBJ2-3
d_gene: .
v_gene: TRBV3-1/TRBV3-2
CDR3aa: CASSQRTARRTDTQYF
CDR3nt: TGTGCCAGCAGCCAAAGGACAGCCAGACGCACAGATACGCAGTATTTT

abundance: .
j_gene: TRBJ2-2
d_gene: .
v_gene: TRBV7-2
CDR3aa: CASSLGSAGTGELFF
CDR3nt: TGTGCCAGCAGCTTAGGATCGGCGGGGACCGGGGAGCTGTTTTTT

abundance: .
j_gene: TRBJ2-2
d_gene: .
v_gene: TRBV19
CDR3aa: CASTRGQFTNTGELFF
CDR3nt: TGTGCCAGTACTCGCGGCCAATTCACCAATACCGGGGAGCTGTTTTTT

abundance: .
j_gene: TRBJ2-1
d_gene: TRBD1
v_gene: TRBV3-1/TRBV3-2
CDR3aa: CASSHGTGGDEQFF
CDR3nt: TGTGCCAGCAGCCACGGGACAGGGGGCGATGAGCAGTTCTTC

abundance: .
j_gene: TRBJ1-2
d_gene: TRBD1
v_gene: TRBV24-1
CDR3aa: CATSEQGTRYTF
CDR3nt: TGTGCCACCAGTGAACAGGGGACGCGCTACACCTTC

abundance: .
j_gene: TRBJ1-5
d_gene: .
v_gene: TRBV2
CDR3aa: CASKIDGGNQPQHF
CDR3nt: TGTGCCAGCAAAATAGACGGGGGGAATCAGCCCCAGCATTTT

abundance: few
j_gene: TRBJ1-2
d_gene: .
v_gene: TRBV5-1
CDR3aa: CASSTGTAYGYTF
CDR3nt: TGCGCCAGCAGCACGGGAACCGCCTATGGCTACACCTTC

abundance: .
j_gene: TRBJ1-5
d_gene: TRBD1
v_gene: TRBV5-6
CDR3aa: CASSYGQGAVSNQPQHF
CDR3nt: TGTGCCAGCAGCTATGGACAGGGGGCCGTAAGCAATCAGCCCCAGCATTTT

abundance: few
j_gene: TRBJ1-1
d_gene: .
v_gene: TRBV2
CDR3aa: CASRKEDSDTEAFF
CDR3nt: TGTGCCAGCAGGAAGGAAGACAGTGACACTGAAGCTTTCTTT

abundance: .
j_gene: TRBJ1-5
d_gene: .
v_gene: TRBV2
CDR3aa: CASSPGYPTGPQHF
CDR3nt: TGTGCCAGCAGTCCCGGGTATCCCACGGGGCCCCAGCATTTT

abundance: .
j_gene: TRBJ1-6
d_gene: .
v_gene: TRBV6-2/TRBV6-3
CDR3aa: CASSYSIVESSYNSPLHF
CDR3nt: TGTGCCAGCAGTTACTCGATTGTAGAAAGCTCCTATAATTCACCCCTCCACTTT

abundance: .
j_gene: TRBJ1-4
d_gene: .
v_gene: TRBV3-1/TRBV3-2
CDR3aa: CASSQSGGSNEKLFF
CDR3nt: TGTGCCAGCAGCCAGTCCGGAGGGTCTAATGAAAAACTGTTTTTT

abundance: once
j_gene: TRBJ1-2
d_gene: TRBD1
v_gene: TRBV20-1
CDR3aa: CSASSARQGPYGYTF
CDR3nt: TGCAGTGCTAGTTCCGCCCGACAGGGACCCTATGGCTACACCTTC

abundance: .
j_gene: TRBJ1-2
d_gene: .
v_gene: TRBV5-4
CDR3aa: CASSQTQNYGYTF
CDR3nt: TGTGCCAGCAGTCAAACACAAAACTATGGCTACACCTTC

abundance: few
j_gene: TRBJ1-4
d_gene: .
v_gene: TRBV5-5
CDR3aa: CASSLGQNTNEKLFF
CDR3nt: TGTGCCAGCAGCTTGGGGCAGAATACTAATGAAAAACTGTTTTTT

abundance: .
j_gene: TRBJ2-5
d_gene: TRBD2
v_gene: TRBV6-5
CDR3aa: CASHMTSGGGKTQYF
CDR3nt: TGTGCCAGCCATATGACTAGCGGGGGCGGGAAGACCCAGTACTTC

abundance: .
j_gene: TRBJ1-1
d_gene: .
v_gene: TRBV9
CDR3aa: CASSVEQGITEAFF
CDR3nt: TGTGCCAGCAGCGTAGAACAGGGAATAACTGAAGCTTTCTTT

abundance: .
j_gene: TRBJ1-1
d_gene: TRBD1
v_gene: TRBV6-5
CDR3aa: CASSPGTVGPEAFF
CDR3nt: TGTGCCAGCAGCCCAGGGACAGTAGGCCCTGAAGCTTTCTTT

abundance: .
j_gene: TRBJ2-7
d_gene: TRBD1
v_gene: TRBV5-6
CDR3aa: CASSPRDSYEQYF
CDR3nt: TGTGCCAGCAGCCCCCGGGACAGTTACGAGCAGTACTTC

abundance: .
j_gene: TRBJ2-5
d_gene: .
v_gene: TRBV5-4
CDR3aa: CASSFDGLSGETQYF
CDR3nt: TGTGCCAGCAGCTTCGACGGCCTAAGCGGGGAGACCCAGTACTTC

abundance: .
j_gene: TRBJ1-3
d_gene: TRBD1
v_gene: TRBV28
CDR3aa: CASSSPGRQGIAGNTIYF
CDR3nt: TGTGCCAGCAGTTCTCCTGGTCGACAGGGAATCGCTGGAAACACCATATATTTT

abundance: .
j_gene: TRBJ2-6
d_gene: .
v_gene: TRBV4-1
CDR3aa: CASSQPWGAGANVLTF
CDR3nt: TGCGCCAGCAGCCAGCCGTGGGGAGCGGGGGCCAACGTCCTGACTTTC

abundance: .
j_gene: TRBJ2-6
d_gene: TRBD2
v_gene: TRBV6-5
CDR3aa: CASIRGGAGANVLTF
CDR3nt: TGTGCCAGCATTCGTGGGGGGGCTGGGGCCAACGTCCTGACTTTC

abundance: .
j_gene: TRBJ1-1
d_gene: .
v_gene: TRBV29-1
CDR3aa: CSVKRGELTEAFF
CDR3nt: TGCAGCGTTAAGCGGGGGGAGCTCACTGAAGCTTTCTTT

abundance: .
j_gene: TRBJ2-3
d_gene: TRBD2
v_gene: TRBV7-2
CDR3aa: CASSLARLAGTSITDTQYF
CDR3nt: TGTGCCAGCAGCTTAGCGCGCCTAGCGGGGACCTCCATCACAGATACGCAGTATTTT

abundance: .
j_gene: TRBJ2-2
d_gene: .
v_gene: TRBV7-2
CDR3aa: CASKKGGGDTGELFF
CDR3nt: TGTGCCAGCAAGAAAGGGGGCGGGGACACCGGGGAGCTGTTTTTT

abundance: .
j_gene: TRBJ1-1
d_gene: .
v_gene: TRBV5-1
CDR3aa: CASSSEQGNTEAFF
CDR3nt: TGCGCCAGCAGCTCAGAACAGGGGAACACTGAAGCTTTCTTT

abundance: .
j_gene: TRBJ1-5
d_gene: TRBD1
v_gene: TRBV19
CDR3aa: CASTISGTGNQPQHF
CDR3nt: TGTGCCAGTACCATCTCCGGGACAGGCAATCAGCCCCAGCATTTT

abundance: .
j_gene: TRBJ1-6
d_gene: .
v_gene: TRBV19
CDR3aa: CASSMEGDNSPLHF
CDR3nt: TGTGCCAGTAGTATGGAGGGAGATAATTCACCCCTCCACTTT

abundance: .
j_gene: TRBJ2-1
d_gene: TRBD1
v_gene: TRBV29-1
CDR3aa: CSVDLIIRTGIEQFF
CDR3nt: TGCAGCGTTGACCTAATTATTAGGACAGGAATTGAGCAGTTCTTC

abundance: .
j_gene: TRBJ1-2
d_gene: .
v_gene: TRBV19
CDR3aa: CASGRSNYGYTF
CDR3nt: TGTGCCAGCGGGAGATCTAACTATGGCTACACCTTC

abundance: .
j_gene: TRBJ2-5
d_gene: .
v_gene: TRBV5-1
CDR3aa: CASSGRVGETQYF
CDR3nt: TGCGCCAGCAGCGGCAGGGTGGGGGAGACCCAGTACTTC

abundance: .
j_gene: TRBJ2-7
d_gene: .
v_gene: TRBV28
CDR3aa: CASSTGFYEQYF
CDR3nt: TGTGCCAGCAGTACAGGGTTCTACGAGCAGTACTTC

abundance: .
j_gene: TRBJ1-1
d_gene: .
v_gene: TRBV14
CDR3aa: CASSQANWIVGGLGLTFF
CDR3nt: TGTGCCAGCAGCCAAGCGAATTGGATAGTGGGGGGGCTAGGTTTGACTTTCTTT

abundance: few
j_gene: TRBJ1-5
d_gene: TRBD1
v_gene: TRBV9
CDR3aa: CASGSGGNQPQHF
CDR3nt: TGTGCCAGCGGTTCAGGGGGGAATCAGCCCCAGCATTTT

abundance: .
j_gene: TRBJ1-2
d_gene: .
v_gene: TRBV6-6
CDR3aa: CASSFDRSGGYTF
CDR3nt: TGTGCCAGCAGTTTCGACAGGAGTGGGGGCTACACCTTC

abundance: once
j_gene: TRBJ2-2
d_gene: .
v_gene: TRBV9
CDR3aa: CASSVTPSLNTGELFF
CDR3nt: TGTGCCAGCAGCGTAACTCCTAGTTTGAACACCGGGGAGCTGTTTTTT

abundance: once
j_gene: TRBJ1-2
d_gene: TRBD1
v_gene: TRBV11-2
CDR3aa: CASSPDREYGYTF
CDR3nt: TGTGCCAGCAGCCCGGACAGGGAGTATGGCTACACCTTC

abundance: once
j_gene: TRBJ1-6
d_gene: .
v_gene: TRBV6-5
CDR3aa: CASSSGGRNSPLHF
CDR3nt: TGTGCCAGTTCGTCCGGGGGGCGTAATTCACCCCTCCACTTT

abundance: .
j_gene: TRBJ1-6
d_gene: TRBD1
v_gene: TRBV19
CDR3aa: CASSMGDRVSSPLHF
CDR3nt: TGTGCCAGTAGTATGGGGGACAGGGTATCTTCACCCCTCCACTTT